Detailed here is one T cell receptor beta chain. Germline assignment: CDR1 SGHRS and CDR2 YFSETQ. The germline V and J ends were trimmed by 4 bases and 3 bases, with 19 bases remaining between them. The CDR3 spans 16 residues. The data were taken from a study of blood T cell repertoires in COVID-19. Study context: Material from acute and convalescent COVID-19 was sourced from the United States, Italy and Spain.

Grouping used clinical history reported by participants in a survey and questionnaire. Libraries were prepared by immunoSEQ multiplex PCR; TCRdb keeps only in-frame clonotypes and omits some of them. Here the sample spans 120,000 to 150,000 clones, 80% to 85% being singletons. The gene calls are TRBV5-1 and TRBJ2-5, with a tentative D call TRBD1 (6 bases). The source is a middle-aged man with acute COVID-19. Sequenced material: PBMCs or T cells enriched from blood (not recorded which). CDR3 protein: CASSPKYTGTEETQYF. In DNA, the CDR3 is TGCGCCAGCAGCCCTAAGTATACAGGGACGGAAGAGACCCAGTACTTC.